The 21 T cell receptor beta chains in this list originate from one sample, sequenced in a study of blood T cell repertoires in COVID-19. Profiled with immunoSEQ multiplex PCR; TCRdb holds only in-frame clones, not every one. The sample holds some 110,000 clones, about four fifths seen once. Input material: peripheral blood. These receptors originate from a woman aged 70-85 years with acute or convalescent COVID-19.

This clone was seen only once. The V call is TRBV29-1, the J call TRBJ2-3; TRBD1 aligns across 8 bases. Losses at the gene ends were 4 bases for V and 3 bases for J; bases not matched to a gene: 9. The germline V gene has CDR1 SQVTM and CDR2 ANQGSEA. The CDR3 consists of 15 residues. The DNA for the CDR3 is TGCAGCGTTGTTTATCTCCAGGGGGCGACAGATACGCAGTATTTT. Its protein product is CSVVYLQGATDTQYF.

A few counts support this clone. J is TRBJ2-1 and V is TRBV5-1; 10 bases align to TRBD2. This CDR3 has 18 residues. Losses at the gene ends were 3 bases for V and 0 bases for J; bases not matched to a gene: 9. Germline-derived CDR1 and CDR2 are SGHRS and YFSETQ. CDR3 amino acids: CASSSSRSGGASYNEQFF. The CDR3 DNA follows: TGCGCCAGCAGCTCAAGTCGAAGCGGGGGGGCCTCCTACAATGAGCAGTTCTTC.

This clone came up a few times. The rearrangement links TRBV29-1 to TRBJ2-7; 8 bases map to TRBD1. V lost 4 bases and J lost 1; bases outside the gene matches: 0. CDR1 is SQVTM and CDR2 is ANQGSEA in the germline V gene. CDR3 length: 12 amino acids. CDR3 amino acids: CSVGTGSYEQYF. CDR3 in DNA: TGCAGCGTTGGGACAGGGTCCTACGAGCAGTACTTC.

The chain is built from TRBV10-3 and TRBJ2-3; 9 bases agree with TRBD1. V shed 9 bases, J shed 3 bases, and the junction held 4 bases outside the gene matches. The CDR3 contains 13 residues. Germline-derived CDR1 and CDR2 are ENHRY and SYGVKD. As DNA, the CDR3 is TGTGCCATAGGACAGGGGTGGACAGATACGCAGTATTTT. Residues: CAIGQGWTDTQYF.

In this sample, this clone turned up a few times. This sequence joins TRBV19 and TRBJ1-5; a possible D gene is TRBD1 (6 bases). V was cut by 8 bases and J by 0 bases, with 17 bases left in between. The germline V gene has CDR1 LNHDA and CDR2 SQIVND (reference sequence). This CDR3 region has 16 residues. The CDR3 nucleotides read TGTGCCAGTTCTGGTAGGGGGGGCTCTAGCAATCAGCCCCAGCATTTT. It encodes CASSGRGGSSNQPQHF.

This rearrangement joins TRBV10-3 to TRBJ2-3; TRBD2 is a possible D gene (5 bases). There are 15 residues in the CDR3. Germline assignment: CDR1 ENHRY and CDR2 SYGVKD. V lost 5 bases, J lost 0 bases, and 12 bases lay in between. CDR3 protein: CAISPRGYSTDTQYF. In DNA form, the CDR3 reads TGTGCCATCAGTCCCCGGGGTTACAGCACAGATACGCAGTATTTT.

The V call is TRBV6-2 or TRBV6-3, the J call TRBJ2-3; TRBD2 matches at 12 bases. The CDR3 has 16 residues. V lost 2 bases and J lost 1; bases outside the gene matches: 1. Germline lookup yields CDR1 MNHEY and CDR2 SVGEGT. This CDR3 is CASSYRTSGGTDTQYF. The CDR3 DNA reads TGTGCCAGCAGTTACCGGACTAGCGGGGGCACAGATACGCAGTATTTT.

The rearrangement links TRBV11-3 to TRBJ2-2; 9 bases agree with TRBD2. V lost 5 bases to trimming and J lost 5 bases; unmatched junction nucleotides: 12. Germline assignment: CDR1 SGHNT and CDR2 YENEEA. The length of the CDR3 is 17 residues. CDR3 DNA sequence: TGTGCCAGCAGCCCCGGACTAGCGCGGGCCTCAACCGGGGAGCTGTTTTTT. Its translation: CASSPGLARASTGELFF.

The genes are TRBV5-1 and TRBJ1-4; no clear D gene. Trimming took 5 bases from V and 6 from J, leaving 20 bases between them. Germline-derived CDR1 and CDR2 are SGHRS and YFSETQ. This CDR3 has 16 amino acids. The CDR3 nucleotides are TGCGCCAGCAGAAACGGAGGGCGGGGTCGTGATGAAAAACTGTTTTTT. As protein: CASRNGGRGRDEKLFF.

V usage is TRBV20-1 and J usage is TRBJ1-5; 8 bases align to TRBD1. This CDR3 spans 13 amino acids. Germline trimming cut 3 bases from V and 5 bases from J; bases unmatched to any gene: 3. Looked up from germline, CDR1 is DFQATT and CDR2 is SNEGSKA (reference sequence). The CDR3: CSASRDRYQPQHF. DNA of the CDR3: TGCAGTGCTAGTCGGGACAGGTATCAGCCCCAGCATTTT.

The chain combines TRBV7-2 with TRBJ2-4, with TRBD2 matching over 7 bases. Germline CDR1 and CDR2: SGHTA and FQGNSA. V dropped 1 base and J dropped 6; count of bases not matched to a gene: 6. The CDR3 spans 15 residues. As DNA, the CDR3 is TGTGCCAGCAGCTTAGGCGGGGGACGGATAAACATTCAGTACTTC. It is translated as CASSLGGGRINIQYF.

This clone was counted only a few times. The V call is TRBV5-6, the J call TRBJ1-2; D may be TRBD1 (5 bases). Germline V lookup: CDR1 SGHDT, CDR2 YYEEEE. V dropped 4 bases and J dropped 1 base, with 8 bases sitting between them. The CDR3 is 13 residues long. Here the CDR3 reads CASSQTVNYGYTF. CDR3 coding DNA: TGTGCCAGCAGCCAGACAGTTAACTATGGCTACACCTTC.

The chain combines TRBV5-5 with TRBJ1-5, with 9 positions matching TRBD1. Germline CDR1 is SGHKS and CDR2 is YYEKEE (reference sequence). The CDR3 contains 16 residues. V lost 4 bases, J lost 2 bases, and 7 bases stayed unmatched. The CDR3 protein is CASSPGQGTGNQPQHF. In DNA, the CDR3 is TGTGCCAGCAGCCCCGGACAGGGGACGGGCAATCAGCCCCAGCATTTT.

This sequence joins TRBV11-2 and TRBJ1-1, with D possibly being TRBD1 (6 bases). Per the germline V gene, CDR1 is SGHAT and CDR2 is FQNNGV. The CDR3 runs to 15 residues. Trimming shortened V by 3 bases and J by 1 base, and 12 bases separated the two germline ends. The CDR3 region has the DNA TGTGCCAGCAGCTTGTCCCCGACAGGGAACACTGAAGCTTTCTTT. Protein: CASSLSPTGNTEAFF.

The chain combines TRBV7-8 with TRBJ2-3, with 13 bases identical to TRBD2. This CDR3 has 18 amino acids. With 3 bases clipped from V and 0 bases from J, the junction kept 6 bases outside the gene matches. The V gene's germline CDR1 is SGHVS and CDR2 FQNEAQ. The CDR3, as DNA: TGTGCCAGCAGCTTGGAAGGGACTAGCGGGGTTAGCACAGATACGCAGTATTTT. It codes for CASSLEGTSGVSTDTQYF. Complete variable domain (other parts from reference TRBV7-8 and TRBJ2-3): GAGVSQSPRYKVAKRGQDVALRCDPISGHVSLFWYQQALGQGPEFLTYFQNEAQLDKSGLPSDRFFAERPEGSVSTLKIQRTQQEDSAVYLCASSLEGTSGVSTDTQYFGPGTRLTVL.

The CDR3 DNA sequence: TGTGCCAGCAGCTTAAGTTCGGGAACTGAAGCTTTCTTT. Translated: CASSLSSGTEAFF. The genes are TRBV7-9 and TRBJ1-1; unclear D gene. This CDR3 has 13 amino acids. Germline V gene sequence: CDR1 SEHNR, CDR2 FQNEAQ (reference sequence). V lost 2 bases and J lost 5, with 9 bases in between.

This clone was seen only once. DNA of the CDR3: TGTGCCAGTAGTATCACGAGGGCCGCCTACAGAGGGGAGCTGTTTTTT. Residues: CASSITRAAYRGELFF. V is TRBV19 and J is TRBJ2-2, with D perhaps matching TRBD2 (5 bases). V was pared by 3 bases and J by 8 bases, with 19 bases between. The germline V gene has CDR1 LNHDA and CDR2 SQIVND (reference sequence). The CDR3 is 16 amino acids.

This clone was observed a few times. The V call is TRBV5-1, the J call TRBJ2-4, with TRBD2 identical over 8 bases. Germline CDR1 reads SGHRS; CDR2 reads YFSETQ. This CDR3 contains 17 residues. The V and J ends lost 0 bases and 0 bases, in that order; junction bases with no gene match: 5. The CDR3 sequence: CASSLGSGNVAKNIQYF. The CDR3 nucleotides read TGCGCCAGCAGCTTGGGTAGCGGGAATGTAGCCAAAAACATTCAGTACTTC.

The chain carries TRBV10-3 and TRBJ1-1; tentatively, D is TRBD1 (5 bases). Germline CDR1 reads ENHRY; CDR2 reads SYGVKD. The CDR3 sequence is 15 residues long. The V and J ends lost 1 base and 1 base respectively, with 10 bases between them. The CDR3, as DNA: TGTGCCATCAGTGAGTTGGGGACTGAGAACACTGAAGCTTTCTTT. This translates into CAISELGTENTEAFF.

The chain combines TRBV6-1 with TRBJ2-3; 11 positions match TRBD2. This CDR3 comprises 21 residues. The V segment lost 2 bases and the J segment 6 bases; nucleotides outside the gene matches: 22. The germline V gene has CDR1 MNHNS and CDR2 SASEGT. CDR3 DNA sequence: TGTGCCAGCAGTGAAAAGGGCCTTGCGGGATCTAGCGGGGGGCCGTTGGATACGCAGTATTTT. It is translated as CASSEKGLAGSSGGPLDTQYF.

This clone was counted a single time. The gene calls are TRBV4-3 and TRBJ1-1; D gene uncertain. The V end was cut by 0 bases, the J end by 3 bases, with 5 bases between. The germline V gene has CDR1 LGHNA and CDR2 YSLEER. The CDR3 is 13 amino acids. The CDR3 spells CASSQDRYTEAFF. For the CDR3, the DNA is TGCGCCAGCAGCCAAGACAGATACACTGAAGCTTTCTTT.